One sample yielded the 25 T cell receptor beta chains listed below, sequenced in a study of technical replicates of blood from a few donors. Some clones are missing from TCRdb's copy, which holds only in-frame ones; the method was immunoSEQ multiplex PCR. The table shows around 93,000 clones, with 95% occurring only once. The material sequenced was T cells isolated from PBMCs. Source of these receptors: a human donor in good health.

The chain links TRBV4-1 to TRBJ2-2; D ambiguous. Germline V gene lookup returns CDR1 MGHRA and CDR2 YSYEKL. The germline V and J ends were trimmed by 5 bases and 4 bases, with 8 bases remaining between them. The CDR3 extends over 13 amino acids. CDR3: CASSLQRTGELFF. CDR3 nucleotide sequence: TGCGCCAGCAGCTTACAACGCACCGGGGAGCTGTTTTTT.

The V call is TRBV5-4, the J call TRBJ1-1, with 9 bases identical to TRBD1. The CDR3 spans 15 residues. Germline V CDR1 and CDR2: SGHNT, YYREEE (reference sequence). The V segment lost 3 bases and the J segment 1 base; nucleotides outside the gene matches: 4. As DNA, the CDR3 is TGTGCCAGCAGCTCACTGGGACAGGGGAACACTGAAGCTTTCTTT. Protein product: CASSSLGQGNTEAFF.

CDR3 sequence reads: CASSSYPGQGATNEKLFF. CDR3 coding DNA: TGTGCCAGCAGCTCCTATCCGGGACAGGGGGCAACTAATGAAAAACTGTTTTTT. This chain joins TRBV7-9 and TRBJ1-4, with 11 bases aligning to TRBD1. V dropped 4 bases and J dropped 0; count of bases not matched to a gene: 7. Germline V gene sequence: CDR1 SEHNR, CDR2 FQNEAQ (reference sequence). This CDR3 region has 18 residues.

The V and J genes are TRBV6-1 and TRBJ2-7; no definite D call. CDR1 and CDR2 from the germline V gene are MNHNS and SASEGT. The CDR3 is made up of 12 amino acids. The V end was cut by 2 bases, the J end by 9 bases, with 11 bases between. For the CDR3, the DNA is TGTGCCAGCAGTGAAATTTCCCGAGGGCAGTACTTC. Amino acid sequence: CASSEISRGQYF.

The chain couples TRBV5-1 to TRBJ2-5; TRBD2 aligns across 7 bases. The J segment lost 4 bases and the V segment lost 0 bases, leaving 9 bases of the junction unmatched. There are 16 residues in the CDR3. Germline V gives CDR1 SGHRS, CDR2 YFSETQ. DNA of the CDR3: TGCGCCAGCAGCTTGGTTGGCGGACTAGGAATAGAGACCCAGTACTTC. It is translated as CASSLVGGLGIETQYF.

This clone was picked up one time. The chain combines TRBV7-9 with TRBJ2-7; D remains unclear. Trimming cost V 4 bases and J 2 bases, with 6 bases left between them. The germline V gene encodes CDR1 SEHNR and CDR2 FQNEAQ (reference sequence). The CDR3 covers 12 residues. CDR3 residues: CASSSGPYEQYF. CDR3 in DNA: TGTGCCAGCAGCTCCGGTCCCTACGAGCAGTACTTC.

This clone appeared a single time. This chain uses TRBV7-9 with TRBJ2-5; D is undetermined. The CDR3 is 13 amino acids. Germline loops: CDR1 SEHNR, CDR2 FQNEAQ (reference sequence). Trimming pared 1 base from V and 2 bases from J, leaving 5 bases between. The CDR3 nucleotides read TGTGCCAGCAGCTTAGTAAATCAAGAGACCCAGTACTTC. Translated, it gives CASSLVNQETQYF.

V is TRBV6-5 and J is TRBJ1-2; 9 bases match TRBD1. The J segment lost 7 bases and the V segment lost 6 bases, leaving 9 bases of the junction unmatched. The germline CDR1 and CDR2 sequences are MNHEY and SVGAGI. The CDR3 is 14 amino acids. CDR3 in amino acids: CASSYGTGSGGYTF. The CDR3 coding sequence is TGTGCCAGCAGCTACGGGACAGGGAGTGGTGGCTACACCTTC.

This clone occurred once. This sequence joins TRBV5-8 and TRBJ1-2; TRBD1 might be the D (6 bases). CDR3 length: 13 amino acids. The germline gives CDR1 SGHTS, CDR2 YDEGEE. V was shortened by 3 bases and J by 4 bases, with 10 bases between the two germline ends. The CDR3 DNA reads TGTGCCAGCAGCTGGACAGCTGTCTATGGCTACACCTTC. Protein product: CASSWTAVYGYTF.

The chain couples TRBV5-1 to TRBJ2-1; 9 bases match TRBD2. This CDR3 spans 15 amino acids. The germline CDR1 and CDR2 sequences are SGHRS and YFSETQ. Trimming took 2 bases from V and 5 from J; bases not matched to a gene: 5. The CDR3 DNA is TGCGCCAGCAGCTTAAGGGCTAGCGGGAACAATGAGCAGTTCTTC. Translated: CASSLRASGNNEQFF.

The rearrangement uses TRBV2 and TRBJ1-4; D gene uncertain. V was pared by 4 bases and J by 11 bases, with 14 bases between. Germline V gene lookup returns CDR1 SNHLY and CDR2 FYNNEI. This CDR3 spans 13 amino acids. The DNA of the CDR3 is TGTGCCAGCAGTGTATCTTCCGTCGGGAAACTGTTTTTT. Translated: CASSVSSVGKLFF.

V is TRBV7-2 and J is TRBJ2-1; D may be TRBD2 (5 bases). The length of the CDR3 is 16 residues. The ends were cut back, 0 bases at V and 5 bases at J, with 14 bases in the middle. CDR1 and CDR2 (germline): SGHTA, FQGNSA. CDR3 sequence reads: CASSLAGAPLNNEQFF. CDR3 bases: TGTGCCAGCAGCTTAGCGGGAGCCCCCCTAAACAATGAGCAGTTCTTC.

This rearrangement joins TRBV4-1 to TRBJ2-1; 12 bases align to TRBD2. The CDR3 totals 15 residues. The germline gives CDR1 MGHRA, CDR2 YSYEKL. The J segment lost 6 bases and the V segment lost 4 bases, leaving 4 bases of the junction unmatched. For the CDR3, the DNA is TGCGCCAGCAGCCCTGGACTAGCGGGACGCAATGAGCAGTTCTTC. Amino acid sequence: CASSPGLAGRNEQFF.

The genes are TRBV2 and TRBJ2-3, with 7 nucleotides matching TRBD2. V trimming: 8 bases; J trimming: 3 bases; junction bases outside the gene matches: 11. Per the germline V gene, CDR1 is SNHLY and CDR2 is FYNNEI. The CDR3 totals 15 residues. The CDR3 DNA sequence: TGTGCCAGCGGAGAGTGGGAGGGCTTAACAGATACGCAGTATTTT. Residues: CASGEWEGLTDTQYF.

The gene calls are TRBV6-5 and TRBJ2-1, with D possibly being TRBD2 (6 bases). The CDR3 totals 13 residues. Trimming left V 5 bases short and J 8 bases short, with 13 bases between. The germline CDR1 and CDR2 sequences are MNHEY and SVGAGI. The CDR3 region has the DNA TGTGCCAGCAGTGGGGGGTACGGCGATGAGCAGTTCTTC. Protein product: CASSGGYGDEQFF.

The chain carries TRBV6-1 and TRBJ2-5; D is perhaps TRBD1 (5 bases). The germline V gene encodes CDR1 MNHNS and CDR2 SASEGT. The V and J ends lost 4 bases and 2 bases respectively, with 8 bases between them. The CDR3 extends over 13 amino acids. CDR3 sequence reads: CASSVAGQETQYF. CDR3 DNA: TGTGCCAGCAGTGTGGCAGGGCAAGAGACCCAGTACTTC.

V is TRBV27 and J is TRBJ1-5; 12 bases fit TRBD1. Germline values: CDR1 MNHEY, CDR2 SMNVEV (reference sequence). This CDR3 comprises 17 residues. J was trimmed by 4 bases and V by 5 bases; bases with no gene match: 9. The CDR3 is CASSRGTGGSSNQPQHF. The CDR3 nucleotides are TGTGCCAGCAGTAGGGGGACAGGGGGCTCCAGTAATCAGCCCCAGCATTTT.

This rearrangement joins TRBV6-6 to TRBJ2-2; D might be TRBD2 (7 bases). CDR1 and CDR2 (germline): MNHNY, SVGAGI (reference sequence). The CDR3 has 16 residues. Trimming left V 7 bases short and J 2 bases short, with 17 bases between. The CDR3 DNA follows: TGTGCCAGCATCTCCCCTGGGGGGGGCAACACCGGGGAGCTGTTTTTT. Translating it yields CASISPGGGNTGELFF.

This chain joins TRBV7-8 and TRBJ1-1, with D perhaps matching TRBD1 (5 bases). The germline V and J ends were trimmed by 5 bases and 4 bases, with 14 bases remaining between them. The CDR3 spans 14 residues. Germline values: CDR1 SGHVS, CDR2 FQNEAQ. DNA of the CDR3: TGTGCCAGCAGCCAAGGGGTCTCAGGCACTGAAGCTTTCTTT. Translated, it gives CASSQGVSGTEAFF.

The chain combines TRBV5-1 with TRBJ2-7; 11 bases agree with TRBD2. Losses at the gene ends were 3 bases for V and 4 bases for J; bases not matched to a gene: 6. CDR3 length: 15 residues. Germline V gives CDR1 SGHRS, CDR2 YFSETQ. CDR3 coding DNA: TGCGCCAGCAGCTCCACTAGCGGGAGAGGGTACGAGCAGTACTTC. Its protein product is CASSSTSGRGYEQYF. The variable domain in full, completed from reference TRBV5-1 and TRBJ2-7, reads KAGVTQTPRYLIKTRGQQVTLSCSPISGHRSVSWYQQTPGQGLQFLFEYFSETQRNKGNFPGRFSGRQFSNSRSEMNVSTLELGDSALYLCASSSTSGRGYEQYFGPGTRLTVT.

The chain has TRBV6-5 and TRBJ2-1; 7 bases fit TRBD2. CDR1 and CDR2 from the germline V gene are MNHEY and SVGAGI. There are 15 residues in the CDR3. Trimming cost V 0 bases and J 8 bases; bases outside gene matches: 7. For the CDR3, the DNA is TGTGCCAGCAGTTACTCGAGTGGGAGGGCCTATGAGCAGTTCTTC. This codes for CASSYSSGRAYEQFF.

The CDR3 bases are TGTGCCAGCAGCCTCACCGGGACAGGAGATGGCTACACCTTC. Residues: CASSLTGTGDGYTF. The genes are TRBV7-3 and TRBJ1-2; 8 bases agree with TRBD1. The ends lost 5 bases at V and 6 bases at J; junction bases unmatched: 8. The CDR3 consists of 14 residues. CDR1 and CDR2 (germline): SGHTA, FQGTGA.

The rearrangement links TRBV30 to TRBJ2-2; possible D gene TRBD1, 5 bases. CDR3 length: 12 residues. V gave up 2 bases and J gave up 8 bases, with 9 bases separating them. Germline assignment: CDR1 GTSNPN and CDR2 SVGIG (reference sequence). DNA of the CDR3: TGTGCCTGGAGTCAAGGGGCTGGGGAGCTGTTTTTT. It encodes CAWSQGAGELFF.

CDR3 sequence: CASSLRGSGTDPYNEQFF. The CDR3 DNA reads as TGTGCCAGCAGCTTAAGGGGGTCCGGGACAGATCCCTACAATGAGCAGTTCTTC. The chain employs TRBV7-8 and TRBJ2-1; TRBD1 matches 7 bases. Germline V CDR1 and CDR2: SGHVS, FQNEAQ. V gave up 2 bases and J gave up 2 bases; unmatched junction bases: 12. The CDR3 is 18 amino acids.

This chain links TRBV2 with TRBJ2-1, with TRBD2 matching over 7 bases. Germline CDR1 SNHLY, CDR2 FYNNEI. CDR3 length: 14 amino acids. The V segment lost 8 bases and the J segment 0 bases; nucleotides outside the gene matches: 4. This CDR3 is CASQGGSSYNEQFF. The CDR3 nucleotides are TGTGCCAGCCAGGGAGGGAGCTCCTACAATGAGCAGTTCTTC.